This is a list of T cell receptor beta chains from one sample in a study of blood T cells in healthy people across ages. TCRdb processed the 5' RACE reads anew with MiXCR; each CDR3 protein has one entry. The sample has more than 650,000 distinct CDR3 sequences; about a fifth are singletons. Sequencing used blood. All receptors come from a man in his 70s in good health. The CDR3 runs from the conserved cysteine through the conserved F or W. Each record gives: D gene, J gene, V gene, clone size, CDR3 DNA, CDR3 protein. A D gene is named only where the DNA matches it firmly. Clone size appears in some rows only: once, few, many, or a class for an expanded clone.

TRBD2 | TRBJ2-5 | TRBV7-3 | - | TGCGCCAGCAGCTTAACTAGCGGGAGTGAGACCCAGTACTTC | CASSLTSGSETQYF
- | TRBJ2-2 | TRBV6-1 | few | TGTGCCAGCTTCGGACCGAATCCCTGGGACATCCTTTCGCCGGACACCGGGGAGCTGTTTTTT | CASFGPNPWDILSPDTGELFF
- | TRBJ2-7 | TRBV20-1 | - | TGCAGTGCTCGGTCAGTCCCTGAGCAGTACTTC | CSARSVPEQYF
- | TRBJ2-3 | TRBV4-3 | few | TGCGCCAGCGTTCGACAAAGTATTGGAGATACGCAGTATTTT | CASVRQSIGDTQYF
- | TRBJ2-5 | TRBV5-1 | few | TGCGCCAGCAGATCTTTTGAAGCTACCACCAAGGTATTC | CASRSFEATTKVF
- | TRBJ2-5 | TRBV25-1 | - | TGTACCAGCAGTGAATGGTTGCAAAGGAGGGCCCCCCAAGAGACCCAGTACTTC | CTSSEWLQRRAPQETQYF
- | TRBJ1-2 | TRBV7-9 | - | TGTGCCAGCGACAGGATGAGTGGCTACACCTTC | CASDRMSGYTF
- | TRBJ2-6 | TRBV12-3/TRBV12-4 | - | - | CASSSSGAKKSGANVLTF
TRBD1 | TRBJ1-4 | TRBV5-1 | few | TGCGCCAGCACAACGACAGGGGGAGGTGAAAAACTGTTTTTT | CASTTTGGGEKLFF
- | TRBJ2-1 | TRBV20-1 | few | TGCAGTGCGACGGACTACGACAATGAGCAGTTCTTC | CSATDYDNEQFF
- | TRBJ2-1 | TRBV6-8 | - | TGTGCCAGCAGTCGCCCTACCGGACTGGGCGTCTACAATGAGCAGTTCTTC | CASSRPTGLGVYNEQFF
TRBD2 | TRBJ2-5 | TRBV12-3/TRBV12-4 | - | TGTGCCAGCAGTTTAGCGGGGGGGGCTAGCGGGAAAGAGACCCAGTACTTC | CASSLAGGASGKETQYF
- | TRBJ2-3 | TRBV7-9 | - | TGTGCCAGCGGTGTCGCAGATACGCAGTATTTT | CASGVADTQYF